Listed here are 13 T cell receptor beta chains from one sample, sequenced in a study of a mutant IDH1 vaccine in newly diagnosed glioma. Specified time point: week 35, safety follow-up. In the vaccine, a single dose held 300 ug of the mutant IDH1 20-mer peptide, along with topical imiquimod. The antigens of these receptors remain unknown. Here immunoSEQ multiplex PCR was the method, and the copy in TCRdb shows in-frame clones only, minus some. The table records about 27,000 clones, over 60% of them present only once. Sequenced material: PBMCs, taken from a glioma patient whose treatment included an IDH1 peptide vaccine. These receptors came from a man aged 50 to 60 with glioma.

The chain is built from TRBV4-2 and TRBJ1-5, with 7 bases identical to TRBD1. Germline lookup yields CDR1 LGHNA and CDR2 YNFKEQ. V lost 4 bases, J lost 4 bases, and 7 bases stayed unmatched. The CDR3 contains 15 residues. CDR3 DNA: TGTGCCAGCAGCCCCGGGACAGCGGAGAATCAGCCCCAGCATTTT. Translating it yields CASSPGTAENQPQHF.

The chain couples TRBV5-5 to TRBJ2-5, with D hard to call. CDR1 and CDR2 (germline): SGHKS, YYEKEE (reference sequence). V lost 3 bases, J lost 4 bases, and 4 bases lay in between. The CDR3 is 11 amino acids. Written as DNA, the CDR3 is TGTGCCAGCAGCTCCACAGAGACCCAGTACTTC. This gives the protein CASSSTETQYF.

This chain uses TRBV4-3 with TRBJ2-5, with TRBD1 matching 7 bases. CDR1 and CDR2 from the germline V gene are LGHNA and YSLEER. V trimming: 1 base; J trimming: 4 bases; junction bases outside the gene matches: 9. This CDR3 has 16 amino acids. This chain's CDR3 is CASSQALVAGGETQYF. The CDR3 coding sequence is TGCGCCAGCAGCCAAGCCCTAGTGGCAGGGGGAGAGACCCAGTACTTC.

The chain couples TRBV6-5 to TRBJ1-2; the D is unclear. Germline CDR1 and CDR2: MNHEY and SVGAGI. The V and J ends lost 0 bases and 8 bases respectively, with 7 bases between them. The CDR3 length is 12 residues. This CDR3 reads CASSYSAGGYTF. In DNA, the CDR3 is TGTGCCAGCAGTTACTCGGCGGGAGGCTACACCTTC.

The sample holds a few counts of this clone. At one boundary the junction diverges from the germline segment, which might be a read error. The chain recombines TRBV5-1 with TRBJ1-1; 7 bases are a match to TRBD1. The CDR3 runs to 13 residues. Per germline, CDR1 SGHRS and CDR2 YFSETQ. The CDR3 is CASSLDRHTAAFF. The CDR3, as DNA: TGCGCCAGCAGTTTGGACAGGCACACTGCAGCTTTCTTT.

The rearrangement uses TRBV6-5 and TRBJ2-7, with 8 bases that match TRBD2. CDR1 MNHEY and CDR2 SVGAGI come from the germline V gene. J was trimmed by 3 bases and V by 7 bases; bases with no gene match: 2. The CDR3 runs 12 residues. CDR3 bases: TGTGCCAGCATTAGCGGGAACTACGAGCAGTACTTC. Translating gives CASISGNYEQYF.

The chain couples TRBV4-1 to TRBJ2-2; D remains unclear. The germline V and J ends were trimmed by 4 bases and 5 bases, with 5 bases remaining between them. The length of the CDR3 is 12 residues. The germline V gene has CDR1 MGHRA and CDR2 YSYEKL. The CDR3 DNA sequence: TGCGCCAGCAGCCCTAATACCGGGGAGCTGTTTTTT. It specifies CASSPNTGELFF.

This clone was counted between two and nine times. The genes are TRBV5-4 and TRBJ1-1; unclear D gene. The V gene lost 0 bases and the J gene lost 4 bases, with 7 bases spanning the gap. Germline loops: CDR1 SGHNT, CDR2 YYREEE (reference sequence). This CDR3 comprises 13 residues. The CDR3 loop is CASSLERTTEAFF. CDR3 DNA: TGTGCCAGCAGCTTGGAAAGAACCACTGAAGCTTTCTTT.

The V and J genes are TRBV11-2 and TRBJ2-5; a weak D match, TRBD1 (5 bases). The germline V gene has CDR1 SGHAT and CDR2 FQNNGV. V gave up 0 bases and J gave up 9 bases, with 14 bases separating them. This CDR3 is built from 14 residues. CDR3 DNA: TGTGCCAGCAGCTTAGACAGACAGCGTCCGGCCCAGTACTTC. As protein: CASSLDRQRPAQYF.

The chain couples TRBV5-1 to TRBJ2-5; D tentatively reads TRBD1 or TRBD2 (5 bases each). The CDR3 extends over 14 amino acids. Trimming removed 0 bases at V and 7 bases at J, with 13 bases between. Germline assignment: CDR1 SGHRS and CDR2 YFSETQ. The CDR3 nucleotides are TGCGCCAGCAGCTTGGAATCGGGGCGTGGGACCCAGTACTTC. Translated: CASSLESGRGTQYF.

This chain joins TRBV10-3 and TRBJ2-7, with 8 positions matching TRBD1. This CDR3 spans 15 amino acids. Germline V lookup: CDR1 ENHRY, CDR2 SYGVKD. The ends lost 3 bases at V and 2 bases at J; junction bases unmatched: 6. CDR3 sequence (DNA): TGTGCCATCAGTGACCCAAGGACAGGGACCTACGAGCAGTACTTC. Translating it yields CAISDPRTGTYEQYF.

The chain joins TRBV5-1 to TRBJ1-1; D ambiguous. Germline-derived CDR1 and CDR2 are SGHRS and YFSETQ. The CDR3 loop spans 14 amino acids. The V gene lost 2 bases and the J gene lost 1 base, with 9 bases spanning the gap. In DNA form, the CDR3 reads TGCGCCAGCAGCTTCCGGGAGGGGAACACTGAAGCTTTCTTT. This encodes CASSFREGNTEAFF.

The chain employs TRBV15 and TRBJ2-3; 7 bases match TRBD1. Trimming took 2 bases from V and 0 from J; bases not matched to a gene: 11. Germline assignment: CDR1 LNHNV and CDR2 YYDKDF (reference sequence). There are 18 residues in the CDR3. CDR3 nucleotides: TGTGCCACCAGCAGACCCCAGGGGGAAGCCTATAGCACAGATACGCAGTATTTT. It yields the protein CATSRPQGEAYSTDTQYF.